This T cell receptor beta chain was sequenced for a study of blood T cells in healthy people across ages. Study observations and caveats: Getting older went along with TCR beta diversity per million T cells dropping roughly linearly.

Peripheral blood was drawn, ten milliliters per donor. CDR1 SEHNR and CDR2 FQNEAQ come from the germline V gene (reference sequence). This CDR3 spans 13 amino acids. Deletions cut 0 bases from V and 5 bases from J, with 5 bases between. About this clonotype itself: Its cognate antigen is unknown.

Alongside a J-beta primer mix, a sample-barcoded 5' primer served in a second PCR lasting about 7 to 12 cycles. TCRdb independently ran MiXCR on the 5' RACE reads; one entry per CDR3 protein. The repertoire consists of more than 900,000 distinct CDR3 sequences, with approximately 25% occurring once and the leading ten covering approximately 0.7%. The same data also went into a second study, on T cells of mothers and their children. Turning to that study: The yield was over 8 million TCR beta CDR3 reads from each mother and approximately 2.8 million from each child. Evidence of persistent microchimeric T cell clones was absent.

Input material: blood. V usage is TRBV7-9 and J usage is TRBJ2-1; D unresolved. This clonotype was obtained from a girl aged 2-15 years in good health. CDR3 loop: CASSLAMDNEQFF. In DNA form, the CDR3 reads TGTGCCAGCAGCTTAGCCATGGACAATGAGCAGTTCTTC.